This is a list of T cell receptor beta chains from one sample in a study of blood T cells in healthy people across ages. Each CDR3 protein is one row after TCRdb ran MiXCR on the 5' RACE reads. The data hold approximately 830,000 distinct CDR3 sequences, with roughly 60% observed a single time. The sample consisted of blood. The source of these receptors is a man aged 25-45 years in good health. Each CDR3 is given with its conserved first and last residue. Each record gives: clone size, V gene, D gene, J gene, CDR3 protein, CDR3 DNA. D genes are given only for firm matches. The size entry is marked missing in some rows and otherwise reads once, few, many or a size class.

NA	TRBV6-2/TRBV6-3	NA	TRBJ1-2	CASDQRRPSTYGYTF	TGTGCCAGCGACCAACGGCGACCGAGCACCTATGGCTACACCTTC
NA	TRBV12-1	NA	TRBJ1-5	CAGYREVLSNQPQHF	TGTGCCGGTTACCGGGAGGTTCTTAGCAATCAGCCCCAGCATTTT
NA	TRBV9	TRBD2	TRBJ2-1	CASSVGQGLAGGASYNEQFF	TGTGCCAGCAGCGTAGGTCAAGGACTAGCGGGGGGGGCCTCCTACAATGAGCAGTTCTTC
few	TRBV4-3	NA	TRBJ2-1	CASSQGPGHRNEQFF	TGCGCCAGCAGCCAAGGGCCGGGACATCGGAATGAGCAGTTCTTC
once	TRBV5-1	TRBD2	TRBJ2-1	CASSVVSGGTYNEQFF	TGCGCCAGCAGCGTGGTTAGCGGGGGGACCTACAATGAGCAGTTCTTC
NA	TRBV7-9	TRBD2	TRBJ2-7	CASSLGEGNEQYF	TGTGCCAGCAGCTTAGGGGAGGGGAACGAGCAGTACTTC
NA	TRBV9	TRBD1	TRBJ1-4	CASSVEGGGEEKLFF	TGTGCCAGCAGCGTAGAGGGAGGGGGCGAAGAAAAACTGTTTTTT
NA	TRBV12-3/TRBV12-4	NA	TRBJ2-1	CASMGGFEQFF	TGTGCCAGCATGGGGGGCTTTGAGCAGTTCTTC
NA	TRBV19	NA	TRBJ2-1	CASPPQGRHPEQFF	TGTGCCAGTCCTCCGCAGGGCCGACATCCCGAGCAGTTCTTC
NA	TRBV7-2	TRBD1	TRBJ1-6	CASSSRGGRQGYSPLHF	TGTGCCAGCAGCTCGAGAGGGGGTCGACAGGGTTATTCACCCCTCCACTTT
NA	TRBV9	NA	TRBJ2-1	CASSVSPFQGNEQFF	TGTGCCAGCAGCGTCAGCCCCTTCCAAGGGAATGAGCAGTTCTTC
NA	TRBV3-1	NA	TRBJ1-2	CTSGQSRQHGYTF	TGTACCAGCGGCCAATCGAGACAGCATGGCTACACCTTC
few	TRBV12-3/TRBV12-4	TRBD2	TRBJ2-5	CASRAGGGETQYF	TGTGCCAGCAGAGCGGGGGGCGGAGAGACCCAGTACTTC
NA	TRBV18	TRBD1	TRBJ2-3	CASSPGDRDLQYF	TGCGCCAGCTCACCGGGGGACAGGGACCTGCAGTATTTT
NA	TRBV6-5	TRBD2	TRBJ2-1	CASSPPLAGYNEQFF	TGTGCCAGCAGCCCCCCATTAGCGGGGTACAATGAGCAGTTCTTC
few	TRBV6-5	NA	TRBJ2-1	CASSYSWRSAYEQFF	TGTGCCAGCAGTTACTCTTGGCGTAGCGCCTATGAGCAGTTCTTC
few	TRBV7-2	NA	TRBJ1-5	CASSLDQYSNQPQHF	TGTGCCAGCAGCTTGGACCAATATAGCAATCAGCCCCAGCATTTT
few	TRBV4-3	TRBD1	TRBJ2-6	CASSQAGQGNVLTF	TGCGCCAGCAGCCAAGCTGGACAGGGCAACGTCCTGACTTTC
NA	TRBV3-1	TRBD1	TRBJ1-2	CASSQGGTGGYYGYTF	TGTGCCAGCAGCCAAGGCGGGACAGGGGGCTACTATGGCTACACCTTC
NA	TRBV12-3/TRBV12-4	NA	TRBJ2-5	CASSPGASSAEQYF	TGTGCCAGCAGTCCAGGGGCTAGTTCGGCTGAGCAGTACTTC
NA	TRBV7-2	TRBD1	TRBJ1-4	CASTFGTGPNEKLFF	TGTGCCAGCACCTTCGGGACAGGGCCTAATGAAAAACTGTTTTTT
NA	TRBV5-1	NA	TRBJ2-1	CASSLARYSNEQFF	TGCGCCAGCAGCTTGGCCAGATACAGCAATGAGCAGTTCTTC
few	TRBV4-2	TRBD2	TRBJ2-4	CASSQEGLAEQYF	TGTGCCAGCAGCCAAGAGGGACTAGCTGAGCAGTACTTC
few	TRBV20-1	NA	TRBJ1-5	CSAPAGTQNQPQHF	TGCAGTGCTCCGGCCGGGACGCAGAATCAGCCCCAGCATTTT
NA	TRBV20-1	NA	TRBJ2-5	CSARDPRSQETQYF	TGCAGTGCTAGAGATCCACGGAGCCAAGAGACCCAGTACTTC
few	TRBV28	NA	TRBJ2-3	CASSLGAVSDTQYF	TGTGCCAGCAGTTTAGGGGCAGTTTCAGATACGCAGTATTTT
NA	TRBV18	NA	TRBJ2-5	CASSPGAYNEETQYF	TGTGCCAGCTCGCCCGGGGCCTACAATGAAGAGACCCAGTACTTC
many	TRBV7-9	NA	TRBJ1-6	CASNPVQSNSPLHF	TGTGCCAGCAACCCCGTACAGAGTAATTCACCCCTCCACTTT
NA	TRBV7-2	NA	TRBJ2-7	CASSHSGVSYEQYF	TGTGCCAGCAGCCATTCAGGGGTCTCCTACGAGCAGTACTTC
NA	TRBV7-2	TRBD2	TRBJ2-3	CASSFSGGDSHMQYF	TGTGCCAGCAGCTTCAGCGGGGGGGATTCCCATATGCAGTATTTT